Reported below is one T cell receptor (beta chain). Time point specified: week 3, after first cycle of checkpoint inhibitor. Sequenced by immunoSEQ multiplex PCR; TCRdb stores in-frame clones only, minus some. Here the sample spans approximately 9,800 clones, less than 90% being singletons. The data were taken from a study of blood T cell dynamics during melanoma immunotherapy. About the research overall: Standard first-line treatment here was pembrolizumab or nivolumab plus ipilimumab in metastatic melanoma.

The V and J ends lost 8 bases and 5 bases respectively, with 4 bases between them. The CDR3 consists of 11 residues. Germline values: CDR1 MDHEN, CDR2 SYDVKM. The source was blood, collected from a patient treated with checkpoint blockade. The source of this sequence is a human donor with melanoma. The chain employs TRBV28 and TRBJ1-6; D unclear. In DNA, the CDR3 is TGTGCCAGCCGGGATAATTCACCCCTCCACTTT. Protein: CASRDNSPLHF.